The T cell receptor beta chain under discussion was sequenced for a study of blood T cell repertoires in COVID-19. Study in general: Sources were T cells, B-cell-depleted T cells, or PBMCs; the material itself was cDNA or gDNA.

The assay was immunoSEQ multiplex PCR, and TCRdb's table has in-frame clones only and misses some. The repertoire has about 480,000 clones, about 89% of them found once; the top ten carry roughly 7.3%. CDR1 KGHSH and CDR2 LQKENI come from the germline V gene. The CDR3 has 13 amino acids. The V end lost 4 bases, the J end lost 3 bases, and 7 bases lay between the germline ends. The Seattle site enrolled patients during active infection and followed them longitudinally. Input material: peripheral blood. The sequence derives from a woman between 50 and 59 years old with COVID-19, enrolled during active disease. The rearrangement uses TRBV18 and TRBJ1-5; no clear D. As DNA, the CDR3 is TGTGCCAGCTCACAGCTGCCCAATCAGCCCCAGCATTTT. Its protein product is CASSQLPNQPQHF.